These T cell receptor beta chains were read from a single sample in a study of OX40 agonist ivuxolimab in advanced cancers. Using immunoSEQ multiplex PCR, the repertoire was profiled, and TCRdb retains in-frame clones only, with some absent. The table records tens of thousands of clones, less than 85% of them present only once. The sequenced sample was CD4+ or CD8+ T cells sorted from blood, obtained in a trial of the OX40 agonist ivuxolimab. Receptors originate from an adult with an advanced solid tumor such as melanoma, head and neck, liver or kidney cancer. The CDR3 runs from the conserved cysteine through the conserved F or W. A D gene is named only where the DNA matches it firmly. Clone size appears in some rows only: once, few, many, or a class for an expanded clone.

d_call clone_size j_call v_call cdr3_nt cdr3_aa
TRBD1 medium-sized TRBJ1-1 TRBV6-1 TGTGCCAGCAGTGAAGCTTGGACAGGGGACACTGAAGCTTTCTTT CASSEAWTGDTEAFF
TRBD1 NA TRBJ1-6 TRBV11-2 TGTGCCAGCAGCTACCCCTCGGGACAGGGTGGATCACCCCTCCACTTT CASSYPSGQGGSPLHF
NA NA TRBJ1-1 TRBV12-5 TGTGCTAGTGGTGAGGGGGTTTGGACTGAAGCTTTCTTT CASGEGVWTEAFF
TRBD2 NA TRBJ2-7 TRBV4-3 TGCGCCAGCAGCCAAACTATGGGACTAGCGGGAGAGGCCGACTACGAGCAGTACTTC CASSQTMGLAGEADYEQYF
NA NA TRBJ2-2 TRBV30 TGTGCCTGGAGCGCGGGAACCGGGGAGCTGTTTTTT CAWSAGTGELFF
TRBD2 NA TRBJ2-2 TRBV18 TGTGCCAGCTCACCCCCTCTAGCGGGGGTGAACACCGGGGAGCTGTTTTTT CASSPPLAGVNTGELFF
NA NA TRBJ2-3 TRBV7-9 TGTGCCAGCAGCTTTTGGGGGCTGCTTTACACAGATACGCAGTATTTT CASSFWGLLYTDTQYF
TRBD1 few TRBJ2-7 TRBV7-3 TGTGCCAGCAGCTTAGAACGGGGACAGAGCTCCTACGAGCAGTACTTC CASSLERGQSSYEQYF
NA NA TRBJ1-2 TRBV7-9 TGTGCCAGCAGCTTAAATCGGGTCGGCGGAAGGGAGAACTATGGCTACACCTTC CASSLNRVGGRENYGYTF
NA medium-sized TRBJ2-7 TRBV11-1 TGTGCCAGCAGCTTACCCAGGGGGGACGAGCAGTACTTC CASSLPRGDEQYF
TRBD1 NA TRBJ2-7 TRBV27 TGTGCCAGCAGTTTGATGACAGGGTCCGAGCAGTACTTC CASSLMTGSEQYF
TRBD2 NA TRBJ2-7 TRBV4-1 TGCGCCAGCAGCCTAACTCCGGGAGGCTCGCACTACGAGCAGTACTTC CASSLTPGGSHYEQYF
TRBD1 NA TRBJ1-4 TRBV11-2 TGTGCCAGCAGCCGAGGGGGCGAGAGTGAAAAACTGTTTTTT CASSRGGESEKLFF
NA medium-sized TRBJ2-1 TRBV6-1 TGTGCCAGCGCCCCCCAGACCGGGGTGGGGGATGAGCAGTTCTTC CASAPQTGVGDEQFF